The present T cell receptor (beta chain) was sequenced within a study of T cell responses to AZD1222 COVID-19 vaccine. Looking at the study overall: Some second doses came at about 4 weeks and others at about 12 weeks; these were pooled. Study outcomes and limitations: In all cases, repertoires were sampled only after the peak T cell response. Spike-specific TCR breadth and depth both grew after two AZD1222 doses. Only six or seven AZD1222 recipients were seropositive at baseline.

The assay was immunoSEQ multiplex PCR, and TCRdb's table has in-frame clones only and misses some. Of about 94,000 clones detected, nearly 90% appear once; the ten largest clones hold about an eighth. The CDR3 extends over 14 amino acids. V lost 6 bases to trimming and J lost 0 bases, with 6 bases between them. Germline CDR1 is SNHLY and CDR2 is FYNNEI. As regards this clone: Antigen specificity is unknown.

This chain connects TRBV2 to TRBJ2-6, with unresolved D. The specimen comprised peripheral blood, sampled on day 0 of AZD1222 vaccination. The receptor's source is an adult in good health. CDR3 residues: CASSVRSGANVLTF. The CDR3 DNA sequence: TGTGCCAGCAGCGTCCGCTCTGGGGCCAACGTCCTGACTTTC.